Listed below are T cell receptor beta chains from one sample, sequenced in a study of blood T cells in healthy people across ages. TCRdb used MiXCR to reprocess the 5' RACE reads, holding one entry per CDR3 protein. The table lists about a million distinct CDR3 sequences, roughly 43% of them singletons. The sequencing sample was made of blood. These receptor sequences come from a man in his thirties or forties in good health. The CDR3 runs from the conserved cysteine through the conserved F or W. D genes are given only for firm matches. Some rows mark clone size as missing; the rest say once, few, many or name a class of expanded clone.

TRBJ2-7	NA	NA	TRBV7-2	TGTGCCAGCAGCTTTACGGGGGCCCTAGGCTCCTACAAGCAGTACTTC	CASSFTGALGSYKQYF
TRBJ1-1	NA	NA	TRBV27	TGTGCCAGCAGTTGGGGGGGCTCGGGCACTGAAGCTTTCTTT	CASSWGGSGTEAFF
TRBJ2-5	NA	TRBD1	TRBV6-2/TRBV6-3	TGTGCCAGCAGTCCGGGACAGCTGGGGACCCAGTACTTC	CASSPGQLGTQYF
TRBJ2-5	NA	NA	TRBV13	TGTGCCAGCAGCTTACTAGCGATGAAACAAGAGACCCAGTACTTC	CASSLLAMKQETQYF
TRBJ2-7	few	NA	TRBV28	TGTGCCAGCCAAAGGGGAGCCTACGAGCAGTACTTC	CASQRGAYEQYF
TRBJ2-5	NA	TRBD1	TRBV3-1	TGTGCCAGCAGCCACACAGGGGTCCGGAAGGAGACCCAGTACTTC	CASSHTGVRKETQYF
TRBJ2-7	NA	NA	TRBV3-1	TGTGCCAGCAGCCAAGAATTAGGGAGCTCCTACGAGCAGTACTTC	CASSQELGSSYEQYF
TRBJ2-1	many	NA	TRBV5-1	TGTGCCAGCAGTCCCCGGTCGTCCTACAATGAGCAGTTCTTC	CASSPRSSYNEQFF
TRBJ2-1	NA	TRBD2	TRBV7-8	TGTGCCAGCAGCCCCGGACTAGCGGGGGGTTACAGCAATGAGCAGTTCTTC	CASSPGLAGGYSNEQFF
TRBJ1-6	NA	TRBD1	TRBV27	TGTGCCACCGGGGACAGGGGATCACCCCTCCACTTT	CATGDRGSPLHF
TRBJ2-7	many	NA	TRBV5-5	TGTGCCAGCAGCTTGGAGTGGGGGTCCTACGAGCAGTACTTC	CASSLEWGSYEQYF
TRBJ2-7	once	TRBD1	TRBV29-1	TGCAGCGTGGCCGACAGGGGGAGGTACGAGCAGTACTTC	CSVADRGRYEQYF
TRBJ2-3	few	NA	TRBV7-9	TGTGCCAGCAGCTTGGCACTAATAGATACGCAGTATTTT	CASSLALIDTQYF
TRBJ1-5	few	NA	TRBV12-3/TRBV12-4	TGTGCCAGCAGTTTAGGGACAGTAGCAGGTCAGCCCCAGCATTTT	CASSLGTVAGQPQHF
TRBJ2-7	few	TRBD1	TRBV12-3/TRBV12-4	TGTGCCAGCAGTTTACGTAGGGGGACAGGGTATATCGAGCAGTACTTC	CASSLRRGTGYIEQYF
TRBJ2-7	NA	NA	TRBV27	TGTGCCAGCAGTATCCTATACAGGGACCGCTCCTACGAGCAGTACTTC	CASSILYRDRSYEQYF
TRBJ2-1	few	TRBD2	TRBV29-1	TGCAGCGTTGAAGAGTCTAGCGGGACCCCTGACAATGAGCAGTTCTTC	CSVEESSGTPDNEQFF
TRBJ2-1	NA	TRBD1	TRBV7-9	TGTGCCAGCAGCTCAGGACAGGGGGCTTCATCCTACAATGAGCAGTTCTTC	CASSSGQGASSYNEQFF
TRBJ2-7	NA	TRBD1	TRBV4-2	TGTGCCAGCAGACACGGGACAGGGGACTACGAGCAGTACTTC	CASRHGTGDYEQYF
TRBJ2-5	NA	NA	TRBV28	TGTGCCAGCAAGCGTCCGGACGTGGGGGGAGGAGAGACCCAGTACTTC	CASKRPDVGGGETQYF
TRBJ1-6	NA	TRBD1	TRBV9	TGTGCCAGCAGCGTAACAGGGGGCCTTAGTAATTCACCCCTCCACTTT	CASSVTGGLSNSPLHF
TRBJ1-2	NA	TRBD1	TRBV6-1	TGTGCCAGCAGCCTATTGGCCGGGACAGGGGGCGCGTGGGGCTACACCTTC	CASSLLAGTGGAWGYTF
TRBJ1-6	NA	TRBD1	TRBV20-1	TGCAGTGCAATCCGGACAGGGAAGAATTCACCCCTCCACTTT	CSAIRTGKNSPLHF
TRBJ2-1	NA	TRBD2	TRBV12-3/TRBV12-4	TGTGCCAGCAGTTTAGCGGTAGCGGGGGGGATTTACGATGAGCAGTTCTTC	CASSLAVAGGIYDEQFF
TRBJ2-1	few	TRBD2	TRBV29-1	TGCAGCCTGGGAGGGACTAGCGGGGGCTACAATGAGCAGTTCTTC	CSLGGTSGGYNEQFF
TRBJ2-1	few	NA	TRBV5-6	TGTGCCAGTACGACGGACTACAATGAGCAGTTCTTC	CASTTDYNEQFF
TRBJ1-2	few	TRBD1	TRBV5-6	TGTGCCAGCAGCCCGACAGGGGGCGTCGATGGCTACACCTTC	CASSPTGGVDGYTF
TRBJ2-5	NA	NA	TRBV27	TGTGCCAGCATTTTGTGGGGTGAAGAGACCCAGTACTTC	CASILWGEETQYF
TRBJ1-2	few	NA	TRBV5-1	TGCGCCAGCACCCTGAGTTCGGGGAACTATGGCTACACCTTC	CASTLSSGNYGYTF
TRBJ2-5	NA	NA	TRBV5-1	TGCGCCAGCAAACAGCAAGAGACCCAGTACTTC	CASKQQETQYF
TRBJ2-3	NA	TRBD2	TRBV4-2	TGTGCCAGCAGCCAAGATCCGGGGGGGCAGGGTACGCAGTATTTT	CASSQDPGGQGTQYF
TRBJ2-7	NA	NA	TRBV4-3	TGCGCCAGCAGCCAAGATCTAAGTGCCCGCTCCTACGAGCAGTACTTC	CASSQDLSARSYEQYF
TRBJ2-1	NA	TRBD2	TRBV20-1	TGCAGTGCCCCCGGACTAGCGGGGTTCTACAATGAGCAGTTCTTC	CSAPGLAGFYNEQFF
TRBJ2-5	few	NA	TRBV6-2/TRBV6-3	TGTGCCAGCAGTTATTCCCGGGGACAAGAGACCCAGTACTTC	CASSYSRGQETQYF
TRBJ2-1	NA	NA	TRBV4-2	TGTGCCAGCAGCCGGGGAACAGATGAGCAGTTCTTC	CASSRGTDEQFF
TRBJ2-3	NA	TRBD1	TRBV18	TGTGCCAGCTCACAGCGGACAGGGTTCACAGATACGCAGTATTTT	CASSQRTGFTDTQYF
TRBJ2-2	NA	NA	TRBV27	TGTGCCAGCAGTTTCAAGGCCGGGGAGCTGTTTTTT	CASSFKAGELFF
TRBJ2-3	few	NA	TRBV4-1	TGCGCCAGCAGCCAATCGGGGGTTGGCACAGATACGCAGTATTTT	CASSQSGVGTDTQYF
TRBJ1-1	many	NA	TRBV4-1	TGCGCCAGCAGCCAAGAGGGGGGAGCTGAAGCTTTCTTT	CASSQEGGAEAFF
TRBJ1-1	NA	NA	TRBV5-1	TGCGCCAGCAGCTTGGTCACAGGGTCCTTGGGCACTGAAGCTTTCTTT	CASSLVTGSLGTEAFF
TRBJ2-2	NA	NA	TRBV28	TGTGCCAGCAGGGTACAGGGCTTTACCGGGGAGCTGTTTTTT	CASRVQGFTGELFF
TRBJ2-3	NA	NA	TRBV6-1	TGTGCCACCAGCATCCTGGGGAGCACAGATACGCAGTATTTT	CATSILGSTDTQYF
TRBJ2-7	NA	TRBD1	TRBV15	TGTGCCACCAAGAGGGACAGGAACCTCTACGAGCAGTACTTC	CATKRDRNLYEQYF
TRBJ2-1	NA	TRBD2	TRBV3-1	TGTGCCAGCAGCCCTAGCGGGGGGGCAGGTGAGCAGTTCTTC	CASSPSGGAGEQFF
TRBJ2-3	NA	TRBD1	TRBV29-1	TGCAGCGTTGGTACCAGGGGGCGAGATACGCAGTATTTT	CSVGTRGRDTQYF